The TCR beta chain described here comes from a study of T cells after yellow fever vaccination. About the study: Preparation of the low-cell-number fractions used SMART-Seq v4 Ultra Low Input.

The V and J ends lost 0 bases and 4 bases, in that order; junction bases with no gene match: 7. CDR3 size: 17 residues. Germline V CDR1 and CDR2: MNHEY, SVGAGI. In TCRdb, the 5' RACE reads were re-called with MiXCR into one record per CDR3 protein. Among 400,000 to 450,000 distinct CDR3 sequences listed, approximately 18% were seen once. There are a few counts of this clonotype. The antigen remains undetermined. Overall study results and limits: Researchers noted that a small share of clonotypes showed up in both CD4 and CD8 compartments.

The V call is TRBV6-5, the J call TRBJ2-2; TRBD1 matches 8 bases. This clonotype was sampled from a man aged 18 to 29 who received the YFV17D yellow fever vaccine. Sequenced material: PBMCs, taken before the yellow fever booster vaccination. For the CDR3, the DNA is TGTGCCAGCAGTTACTCGGGCAGGGGGACAGGCACCGGGGAGCTGTTTTTT. Protein: CASSYSGRGTGTGELFF.